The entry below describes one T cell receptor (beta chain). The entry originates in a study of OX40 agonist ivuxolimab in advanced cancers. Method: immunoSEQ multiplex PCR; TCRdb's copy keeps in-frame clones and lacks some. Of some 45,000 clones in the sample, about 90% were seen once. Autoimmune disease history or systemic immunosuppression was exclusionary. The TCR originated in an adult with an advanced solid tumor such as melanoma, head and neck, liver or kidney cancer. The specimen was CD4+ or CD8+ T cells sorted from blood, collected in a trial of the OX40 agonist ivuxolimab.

DNA for the CDR3: TGTGCCAGCGCGGACAAAGTTGGCTACGAGCAGTACTTC. This translates into CASADKVGYEQYF. The chain uses TRBV6-1 and TRBJ2-7; TRBD1 might be the D (5 bases). The germline V and J ends were trimmed by 8 bases and 3 bases, with 14 bases remaining between them. There are 13 residues in the CDR3. Per the germline V gene, CDR1 is MNHNS and CDR2 is SASEGT.